This TCR beta chain was observed in a study of cytomegalovirus exposure and HLA in healthy donors. Unrecorded immune exposure was likely among donors, who were nominally healthy when sampled. Trimming removed 7 bases from V and 4 bases from J, with 9 bases in between. Per the germline V gene, CDR1 is SGHNT and CDR2 is YYREEE (reference sequence). The CDR3 contains 13 residues. Whole-study results and caveats: Researchers catalogued approximately 170 TCR beta chains as cytomegalovirus-associated. Confirmation was obtained in vitro that a few CMV-associated chains are specific for CMV antigens. CMV serostatus was the only immune exposure information that was available.

Worth noting for this clone: Its antigen is currently unknown.

60 Vbeta and 13 Jbeta primers were used in PCR. The data were produced by immunoSEQ multiplex PCR, yet TCRdb's version contains in-frame clones alone and is incomplete. The profile shows 110,000 to 150,000 clones, 78% of them singletons. Sequencing input: PBMCs. The clonotype was recovered from a female donor in good health and CMV-seronegative. This rearrangement joins TRBV5-4 to TRBJ1-6; no clear D gene. Here the CDR3 reads CASQTDYNSPLHF. CDR3 nucleotide sequence: TGTGCCAGCCAAACAGATTATAATTCACCCCTCCACTTT.